The rows below give T cell receptor beta chains drawn from one sample of a study of blood T cell repertoires in COVID-19. TCRdb's table, derived via immunoSEQ multiplex PCR, lists solely in-frame clones and lacks some. The table has 97,000 or so clones, 84% seen once; the top ten hold more than 9%. The sample consisted of peripheral blood. The receptors were gathered from a man aged 40-50 years with active or convalescent COVID-19. The CDR3 runs from the conserved cysteine through the conserved F or W. The D gene is left open where the match is weak. Expanded clones get a size class; other rows say once, few or many, or leave the size out.

V gene: TRBV27
clone size: once
J gene: TRBJ2-7
D gene: TRBD2
CDR3 DNA: TGTGCCAGCAGTTTAGGACTAGCTTACGAGCAGTACTTC
CDR3 protein: CASSLGLAYEQYF

V gene: TRBV4-1
clone size: -
J gene: TRBJ1-5
D gene: -
CDR3 DNA: TGCGCCAGCAGCCAAGGGAGGGGGGGTGAGCCCCAGCATTTT
CDR3 protein: CASSQGRGGEPQHF

V gene: TRBV9
clone size: -
J gene: TRBJ2-2
D gene: TRBD2
CDR3 DNA: TGTGCCAGCAGCCAGCCGTTAGCGGGGGGCACCGGGGAGCTGTTTTTT
CDR3 protein: CASSQPLAGGTGELFF

V gene: TRBV6-1
clone size: once
J gene: TRBJ1-2
D gene: -
CDR3 DNA: TGTGCCAGCAGTGAAGCCGGACAGAACTATGGCTACACCTTC
CDR3 protein: CASSEAGQNYGYTF

V gene: TRBV6-1
clone size: few
J gene: TRBJ2-7
D gene: TRBD1
CDR3 DNA: TGTGCCAGCAGTGAAGCAAGCGGACAGGCCTACGAGCAGTACTTC
CDR3 protein: CASSEASGQAYEQYF

V gene: TRBV2
clone size: -
J gene: TRBJ2-5
D gene: -
CDR3 DNA: TGTGCCAGCAGCCGAGGGATCCAAGAGACCCAGTACTTC
CDR3 protein: CASSRGIQETQYF

V gene: TRBV7-7
clone size: -
J gene: TRBJ2-7
D gene: -
CDR3 DNA: TGTGCTAGCAGCTACTTACAGGGCGGTGAGCAGTACTTC
CDR3 protein: CASSYLQGGEQYF

V gene: TRBV29-1
clone size: once
J gene: TRBJ2-2
D gene: -
CDR3 DNA: TGCAGCGTTGAAGAAAGGCGGGGCCATGGCGGGGAGCTGTTTTTT
CDR3 protein: CSVEERRGHGGELFF

V gene: TRBV4-1
clone size: -
J gene: TRBJ1-6
D gene: -
CDR3 DNA: TGCGCCAGCAGGGGAGATACAGGGTATGGGTCACCCCTCCACTTT
CDR3 protein: CASRGDTGYGSPLHF

V gene: TRBV7-9
clone size: -
J gene: TRBJ2-5
D gene: TRBD1
CDR3 DNA: TGTGCCAGCAGCCCAGGGGACAGGGGGATTGTCGAGACCCAGTACTTC
CDR3 protein: CASSPGDRGIVETQYF

V gene: TRBV5-1
clone size: -
J gene: TRBJ1-1
D gene: -
CDR3 DNA: TGCGCCAGCAGCCGGGGGGAGGAGAACACTGAAGCTTTCTTT
CDR3 protein: CASSRGEENTEAFF

V gene: TRBV28
clone size: -
J gene: TRBJ2-5
D gene: -
CDR3 DNA: TGTGCCAGCCGACCGGGCCTCCCGGGGGAGACCCAGTACTTC
CDR3 protein: CASRPGLPGETQYF

V gene: TRBV9
clone size: -
J gene: TRBJ2-7
D gene: -
CDR3 DNA: TGTGCCAGCAGCACCACCACAGGGTCCTACGAGCAGTACTTC
CDR3 protein: CASSTTTGSYEQYF

V gene: TRBV19
clone size: -
J gene: TRBJ1-4
D gene: -
CDR3 DNA: TGTGCCAGTAGTATCAGGGACAAGGGGAATGAAAAACTGTTTTTT
CDR3 protein: CASSIRDKGNEKLFF

V gene: TRBV5-4
clone size: -
J gene: TRBJ2-3
D gene: -
CDR3 DNA: TGTGCCAGCAGCCCCCCTAGTGATACAGATACGCAGTATTTT
CDR3 protein: CASSPPSDTDTQYF

V gene: TRBV18
clone size: -
J gene: TRBJ2-1
D gene: -
CDR3 DNA: TGTGCCAGCTCACCCAGGGCCCAAGACAATGAGCAGTTCTTC
CDR3 protein: CASSPRAQDNEQFF

V gene: TRBV29-1
clone size: -
J gene: TRBJ1-2
D gene: TRBD1
CDR3 DNA: TGCAGCGCCGACCGACAGGGGAAAGTTAGCTACACCTTC
CDR3 protein: CSADRQGKVSYTF

V gene: TRBV5-4
clone size: -
J gene: TRBJ1-2
D gene: -
CDR3 DNA: TGTGCCAGCAGCCCACAGGGTCCTGAAGGCTACACCTTC
CDR3 protein: CASSPQGPEGYTF

V gene: TRBV7-2
clone size: -
J gene: TRBJ1-5
D gene: -
CDR3 DNA: TGTGCCAGCAGCTTAGACCGTACGAACAGGGGCAATCAGCCCCAGCATTTT
CDR3 protein: CASSLDRTNRGNQPQHF

V gene: TRBV6-6
clone size: -
J gene: TRBJ2-7
D gene: -
CDR3 DNA: TGTGCCAGCTCCCCGGGCTCCTACGAGCAGTACTTC
CDR3 protein: CASSPGSYEQYF

V gene: TRBV11-2
clone size: -
J gene: TRBJ1-5
D gene: TRBD1
CDR3 DNA: TGTGCCAGCAGCTCGACAGGGGGCAATCAGCCCCAGCATTTT
CDR3 protein: CASSSTGGNQPQHF

V gene: TRBV24-1
clone size: once
J gene: TRBJ1-2
D gene: TRBD1
CDR3 DNA: TGTGCCACCAGTGATTCCGGACAGGGAGGGGGCTACACCTTC
CDR3 protein: CATSDSGQGGGYTF

V gene: TRBV5-6
clone size: -
J gene: TRBJ1-2
D gene: -
CDR3 DNA: TGTGCCAGCAGCTTGGCCCCAGGGGTAGAGACTAACTATGGCTACACCTTC
CDR3 protein: CASSLAPGVETNYGYTF

V gene: TRBV19
clone size: -
J gene: TRBJ1-6
D gene: -
CDR3 DNA: TGTGCCAGTCGAGGGCAGGATAATTCACCCCTCCACTTT
CDR3 protein: CASRGQDNSPLHF

V gene: TRBV6-2/TRBV6-3
clone size: few
J gene: TRBJ2-2
D gene: TRBD1
CDR3 DNA: TGTGCCAGCAGTCCATCAGGGGGCAGAGGGGCCGGGGAGCTGTTTTTT
CDR3 protein: CASSPSGGRGAGELFF

V gene: TRBV9
clone size: few
J gene: TRBJ2-1
D gene: TRBD1
CDR3 DNA: TGTGCCAGCAGCGCAGGGGGTTGGGACAATGAGCAGTTCTTC
CDR3 protein: CASSAGGWDNEQFF

V gene: TRBV6-2/TRBV6-3
clone size: -
J gene: TRBJ1-6
D gene: -
CDR3 DNA: TGTGCCAGCAGTGACCGGGACTGGAATAATTCACCCCTCCACTTT
CDR3 protein: CASSDRDWNNSPLHF

V gene: TRBV10-3
clone size: once
J gene: TRBJ1-2
D gene: TRBD1
CDR3 DNA: TGTGCCATCAGTAATGCCGGGACAGGGTTTGGCTACACCTTC
CDR3 protein: CAISNAGTGFGYTF

V gene: TRBV3-1/TRBV3-2
clone size: -
J gene: TRBJ1-1
D gene: TRBD1
CDR3 DNA: TGTGCCAGCAGCCCCATCCGGGACAGGGGGTCCACTGAAGCTTTCTTT
CDR3 protein: CASSPIRDRGSTEAFF

V gene: TRBV9
clone size: few
J gene: TRBJ2-4
D gene: -
CDR3 DNA: TGTGCCAGCAGCGACCCTCAGAGGCACATTCAGTACTTC
CDR3 protein: CASSDPQRHIQYF

V gene: TRBV10-3
clone size: -
J gene: TRBJ1-3
D gene: TRBD1
CDR3 DNA: TGTGCCATCAACGAGGGACAGGGGGCGCGGAGGTCCTGGGACACCATATATTTT
CDR3 protein: CAINEGQGARRSWDTIYF

V gene: TRBV19
clone size: -
J gene: TRBJ1-2
D gene: -
CDR3 DNA: TGTGCCAGTAGTAGGAGCAGGGCAAATCCGAACTATGGCTACACCTTC
CDR3 protein: CASSRSRANPNYGYTF